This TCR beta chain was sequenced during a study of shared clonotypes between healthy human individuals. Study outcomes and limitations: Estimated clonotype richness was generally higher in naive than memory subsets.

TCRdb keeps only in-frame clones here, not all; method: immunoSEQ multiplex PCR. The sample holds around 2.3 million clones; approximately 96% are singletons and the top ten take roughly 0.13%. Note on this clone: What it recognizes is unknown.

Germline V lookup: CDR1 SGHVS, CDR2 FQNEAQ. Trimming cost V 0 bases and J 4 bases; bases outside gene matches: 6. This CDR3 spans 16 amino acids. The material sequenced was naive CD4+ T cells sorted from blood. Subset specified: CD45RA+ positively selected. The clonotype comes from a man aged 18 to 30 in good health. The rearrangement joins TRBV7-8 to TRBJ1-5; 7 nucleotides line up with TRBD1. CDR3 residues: CASSLAQRGRNQPQHF. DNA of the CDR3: TGTGCCAGCAGCTTAGCGCAGAGGGGGCGAAATCAGCCCCAGCATTTT.